The rows below give T cell receptor beta chains drawn from one sample of a study of human T cells and chemical hapten exposure. TCRdb re-called the RACE reads with MiXCR, one entry per CDR3 protein. This table has 80,000 to 100,000 distinct CDR3 sequences, roughly 11% appearing once. Sample: whole blood, taken in connection with sensitization to the hapten diphenylcyclopropenone (DPC). These receptors came from a woman between 25 and 40 years old with alopecia areata. Some clones in this sample may be carry-over from other donors' samples. The CDR3 runs from the conserved cysteine through the conserved F or W. The order of the fields is D gene, J gene, V gene, clone size, CDR3 DNA, CDR3 protein. D genes are given only for firm matches. Rows may omit the clone size; those that give it use once, few, many or a size class.

d_call: TRBD2
j_call: TRBJ2-2
v_call: TRBV29-1
clone_size: many
cdr3_nt: TGCAGCGTTGAAGACGGACTAGCGGGACCTACCGGGGAGCTGTTTTTT
cdr3_aa: CSVEDGLAGPTGELFF

d_call: TRBD2
j_call: TRBJ2-3
v_call: TRBV29-1
clone_size: many
cdr3_nt: TGCAGCGTTGAAAGCCTAGCGGGAGCTGCAGATACGCAGTATTTT
cdr3_aa: CSVESLAGAADTQYF

d_call: -
j_call: TRBJ2-2
v_call: TRBV11-3
clone_size: many
cdr3_nt: TGTGCCAGCAGCTTGAGCAGCGGGGAGCTGTTTTTT
cdr3_aa: CASSLSSGELFF

d_call: -
j_call: TRBJ1-2
v_call: TRBV30
clone_size: many
cdr3_nt: TGTGCCTGGTGCCCCACAGGGAACAACGGCTACACCTTC
cdr3_aa: CAWCPTGNNGYTF

d_call: TRBD1
j_call: TRBJ1-1
v_call: TRBV7-3
clone_size: many
cdr3_nt: TGTGCCAGCAGCTTGGACAGGGAAGGGGACACTGAAGCTTTCTTT
cdr3_aa: CASSLDREGDTEAFF

d_call: -
j_call: TRBJ1-1
v_call: TRBV14
clone_size: many
cdr3_nt: TGTGCCAGCAGTCTGCACGCGGGGCCGAACACTGAAGCTTTCTTT
cdr3_aa: CASSLHAGPNTEAFF

d_call: -
j_call: TRBJ2-1
v_call: TRBV7-3
clone_size: many
cdr3_nt: TGTGCCAGCAGCTACGGGTTGGAAGATGAGCAGTTCTTC
cdr3_aa: CASSYGLEDEQFF

d_call: -
j_call: TRBJ2-3
v_call: TRBV10-1
clone_size: -
cdr3_nt: TGCGCCAGCACTCTGCAAGGGACAGATACGCAGTATTTT
cdr3_aa: CASTLQGTDTQYF

d_call: -
j_call: TRBJ2-1
v_call: TRBV28
clone_size: many
cdr3_nt: TGTGCCAGCAGTTTTTTGGGAGAGCAGTTCTTC
cdr3_aa: CASSFLGEQFF

d_call: -
j_call: TRBJ1-2
v_call: TRBV2
clone_size: many
cdr3_nt: TGTGCCAGCAGTGAAGGGACAATGAACTATGGCTACACCTTC
cdr3_aa: CASSEGTMNYGYTF

d_call: -
j_call: TRBJ2-5
v_call: TRBV7-2
clone_size: few
cdr3_nt: TGTGCCAGCAGCTACCCGAACTACAAGTTCCAGTACTTC
cdr3_aa: CASSYPNYKFQYF

d_call: -
j_call: TRBJ1-1
v_call: TRBV5-4
clone_size: many
cdr3_nt: TGTGCCAGCAGCGCGAGGGGGGATGAAGCTTTCTTT
cdr3_aa: CASSARGDEAFF

d_call: -
j_call: TRBJ2-3
v_call: TRBV3-1
clone_size: many
cdr3_nt: TGTGCCAGCAGCCAAGATCTGGGGGCTGTGACAGATACGCAGTATTTT
cdr3_aa: CASSQDLGAVTDTQYF

d_call: TRBD2
j_call: TRBJ2-3
v_call: TRBV2
clone_size: many
cdr3_nt: TGTGCCAGCAGCTGGCTAAGCGGGGGGGCTGGAGATACGCAGTATTTT
cdr3_aa: CASSWLSGGAGDTQYF

d_call: -
j_call: TRBJ1-1
v_call: TRBV12-3/TRBV12-4
clone_size: few
cdr3_nt: TGTGCCAGCAGCGAACAGGGCGCTGAAGCTTTCTTT
cdr3_aa: CASSEQGAEAFF

d_call: -
j_call: TRBJ2-5
v_call: TRBV7-2
clone_size: many
cdr3_nt: TGTGCCAGCAGCTTGGTTTCGTCTGCCCAAGAGACCCAGTACTTC
cdr3_aa: CASSLVSSAQETQYF

d_call: -
j_call: TRBJ2-1
v_call: TRBV13
clone_size: many
cdr3_nt: TGTGCCAGCAGCTTCAGGGAATACAATGAGCAGTTCTTC
cdr3_aa: CASSFREYNEQFF

d_call: -
j_call: TRBJ1-2
v_call: TRBV6-1
clone_size: -
cdr3_nt: TGTGCCAGCAGTCCGGACAGCCCCTACACCTTC
cdr3_aa: CASSPDSPYTF

d_call: -
j_call: TRBJ2-7
v_call: TRBV29-1
clone_size: many
cdr3_nt: TGCAGCGTTGGGGGCAGGGCCGGTCTCGAGCAGTACTTC
cdr3_aa: CSVGGRAGLEQYF

d_call: TRBD2
j_call: TRBJ2-7
v_call: TRBV7-2
clone_size: many
cdr3_nt: TGTGCCAGCAGCTTAACGCTAGCGGGAGTCTACGAGCAGTACTTC
cdr3_aa: CASSLTLAGVYEQYF

d_call: -
j_call: TRBJ2-3
v_call: TRBV5-1
clone_size: few
cdr3_nt: TGCGCCAGCAGCCCCCCTACAGGTCTGGATACGCAGTATTTT
cdr3_aa: CASSPPTGLDTQYF

d_call: TRBD2
j_call: TRBJ2-7
v_call: TRBV9
clone_size: many
cdr3_nt: TGTGCCAGCAGCGTAGGGCCTAGCGGGACGGAGCAGTACTTC
cdr3_aa: CASSVGPSGTEQYF

d_call: -
j_call: TRBJ2-5
v_call: TRBV30
clone_size: many
cdr3_nt: TGTGCCTGGGGTAACTGGGGAGAGACCCAGTACTTC
cdr3_aa: CAWGNWGETQYF

d_call: -
j_call: TRBJ2-1
v_call: TRBV6-2/TRBV6-3
clone_size: few
cdr3_nt: TGTGCCAGCAGTTACGTTTCTAGCACCAATGAGCAGTTCTTC
cdr3_aa: CASSYVSSTNEQFF

d_call: TRBD1
j_call: TRBJ1-6
v_call: TRBV5-4
clone_size: many
cdr3_nt: TGTGCCAGCAGCGTAATGACAGGGGGTAGAGCCACCCTCCACTTT
cdr3_aa: CASSVMTGGRATLHF

d_call: TRBD1
j_call: TRBJ2-6
v_call: TRBV12-3/TRBV12-4
clone_size: -
cdr3_nt: TGTGCCAGCAGTCCAGGACAGGCCACAGGGGCCAACGTCCTGACTTTC
cdr3_aa: CASSPGQATGANVLTF

d_call: -
j_call: TRBJ2-5
v_call: TRBV6-2/TRBV6-3
clone_size: -
cdr3_nt: TGTACCAGCAGTTCCACCCCGACAGGAACCACCTTC
cdr3_aa: CTSSSTPTGTTF

d_call: -
j_call: TRBJ2-3
v_call: TRBV28
clone_size: many
cdr3_nt: TGTGCCAGCAGTTTAGCGAGTCCAGTTACGCAGTATTTT
cdr3_aa: CASSLASPVTQYF

d_call: -
j_call: TRBJ1-2
v_call: TRBV19
clone_size: few
cdr3_nt: TGTGCCAGTAGTATCGGTTTAGGCCCTAAGATCTATGGCTACACCTTC
cdr3_aa: CASSIGLGPKIYGYTF

d_call: TRBD2
j_call: TRBJ2-3
v_call: TRBV10-3
clone_size: -
cdr3_nt: TGTGCCATCAGTGAGTCGACGGCTAGCGGGGGGGCGACAGATACGCAGTATTTT
cdr3_aa: CAISESTASGGATDTQYF

d_call: TRBD2
j_call: TRBJ2-1
v_call: TRBV10-2
clone_size: many
cdr3_nt: TGCGCCAGCAGGCTAGCGGGGGGCCCCAATGAGCAGTTCTTC
cdr3_aa: CASRLAGGPNEQFF

d_call: TRBD2
j_call: TRBJ2-1
v_call: TRBV7-7
clone_size: many
cdr3_nt: TGTGCTAGCAGCCCAGCACGCGCTAGCGGGGGCAATGAGCAGTTCTTC
cdr3_aa: CASSPARASGGNEQFF

d_call: TRBD2
j_call: TRBJ2-5
v_call: TRBV24-1
clone_size: many
cdr3_nt: TGTGCCACCAGTGGTGCGGGGGGGTTGGAGACCCAGTACTTC
cdr3_aa: CATSGAGGLETQYF